The 30 T cell receptor beta chains in this list originate from one sample, sequenced in a study of blood T cell repertoires in COVID-19. Only in-frame clones appear in the TCRdb table, and some are missing; sequencing was by immunoSEQ multiplex PCR. The sample has over 30,000 clones; roughly 80% are singletons. The sample consisted of peripheral blood. The receptors originated from a man aged 45-65 years with acute or convalescent COVID-19.

The chain links TRBV9 to TRBJ1-5, with 9 bases lining up with TRBD1. The germline CDR1 and CDR2 sequences are SGDLS and YYNGEE. The length of the CDR3 is 13 residues. Trimming took 3 bases from V and 7 from J; bases not matched to a gene: 2. The CDR3 bases are TGTGCCAGCAGCGATACAGGGGGCCAGCCCCAGCATTTT. It specifies CASSDTGGQPQHF. Combining the CDR3 with reference TRBV9 and TRBJ1-5 gives the whole variable domain DSGVTQTPKHLITATGQRVTLRCSPRSGDLSVYWYQQSLDQGLQFLIQYYNGEERAKGNILERFSAQQFPDLHSELNLSSLELGDSALYFCASSDTGGQPQHFGDGTRLSIL.

The V gene is TRBV6-1, the J gene TRBJ1-2, with TRBD1 as a possible D gene (6 bases). The V end lost 3 bases, the J end lost 4 bases, and 15 bases lay between the germline ends. Germline CDR1 MNHNS, CDR2 SASEGT. The CDR3 consists of 15 residues. The CDR3 nucleotides read TGTGCCAGCAGTGAGGCAACAGGGAATGGCTATGGCTACACCTTC. This sequence encodes CASSEATGNGYGYTF.

V usage is TRBV6-5 and J usage is TRBJ1-2; maybe TRBD1 (5 bases). Germline CDR1 MNHEY, CDR2 SVGAGI. V was trimmed by 2 bases and J by 6 bases, leaving 10 bases between them. The length of the CDR3 is 13 residues. The CDR3 region has the DNA TGTGCCAGCAGTTACCCAGGGTCGAATGGCTACACCTTC. Its translation is CASSYPGSNGYTF.

V gene TRBV12-5 combines with J gene TRBJ2-1; D may be TRBD2 (6 bases). The CDR3 loop spans 14 amino acids. Trimming removed 3 bases at V and 7 bases at J, with 13 bases between. Germline V CDR1 and CDR2: LGHNT, FRNRAP. CDR3 nucleotide sequence: TGTGCTAGTGGTTTCTCGGGAGTTGGAAATGAGCAGTTCTTC. It yields the protein CASGFSGVGNEQFF.

This clone has just a few counts. The V and J genes are TRBV5-1 and TRBJ1-1; D gene unclear. Germline-derived CDR1 and CDR2 are SGHRS and YFSETQ. The V end lost 4 bases, the J end lost 1 base, and 14 bases lay between the germline ends. The CDR3 runs 15 residues. The CDR3 DNA is TGCGCCAGCAGCCTCGGGAGGGAAGGGAACACTGAAGCTTTCTTT. Amino acids: CASSLGREGNTEAFF.

The chain joins TRBV6-1 to TRBJ2-2; 9 bases agree with TRBD1. The CDR3 loop spans 14 amino acids. Germline CDR1 MNHNS, CDR2 SASEGT. V shed 6 bases, J shed 4 bases, and the junction held 3 bases outside the gene matches. The CDR3 loop is CASRQTGGTGELFF. The CDR3 nucleotides read TGTGCCAGCAGACAGACAGGGGGCACCGGGGAGCTGTTTTTT.

This chain joins TRBV7-8 and TRBJ2-1, with 12 nucleotides matching TRBD1. Trimming at V came to 0 bases and at J to 7 bases, leaving 16 bases not matched to a gene. Germline CDR1 is SGHVS and CDR2 is FQNEAQ. CDR3 size: 20 residues. This CDR3 reads CASSLAEGQGARLGRNEQFF. Here the CDR3 DNA reads TGTGCCAGCAGCTTAGCAGAGGGACAGGGGGCGAGACTGGGTAGAAATGAGCAGTTCTTC.

This chain links TRBV18 with TRBJ2-7; 9 bases are a match to TRBD2. The CDR3 is 15 residues long. Unmatched junction bases numbered 0, after V lost 0 bases and J lost 0 bases. CDR1 and CDR2 (germline): KGHSH, LQKENI. This chain's CDR3 is CASSPPSGGSYEQYF. CDR3 sequence (DNA): TGTGCCAGCTCACCACCTAGCGGGGGCTCCTACGAGCAGTACTTC.

The chain has TRBV19 and TRBJ2-7; TRBD1 is a possible D gene (5 bases). V was pared by 1 base and J by 3 bases, with 10 bases between. The CDR3 loop spans 14 amino acids. Per the germline V gene, CDR1 is LNHDA and CDR2 is SQIVND (reference sequence). The CDR3 spells CASSIGGARYEQYF. The CDR3 nucleotides are TGTGCCAGTAGTATAGGTGGGGCCCGCTACGAGCAGTACTTC. Based on the CDR3 plus reference TRBV19 and TRBJ2-7, the full variable domain is DGGITQSPKYLFRKEGQNVTLSCEQNLNHDAMYWYRQDPGQGLRLIYYSQIVNDFQKGDIAEGYSVSREKKESFPLTVTSAQKNPTAFYLCASSIGGARYEQYFGPGTRLTVT.

This clone is categorized as large. The chain uses TRBV5-6 and TRBJ1-1; D possibly corresponds to TRBD1 (5 bases). Germline V lookup: CDR1 SGHDT, CDR2 YYEEEE. The CDR3 covers 15 residues. Trimming left V 6 bases short and J 2 bases short, with 17 bases between. CDR3 loop: CASNPLDQGNTEAFF. CDR3 nucleotides: TGTGCCAGCAACCCCCTAGATCAGGGCAACACTGAAGCTTTCTTT.

V usage is TRBV5-1 and J usage is TRBJ2-4; 12 nucleotides match TRBD2. The ends lost 4 bases at V and 5 bases at J; junction bases unmatched: 1. CDR3 size: 14 residues. Looked up from germline, CDR1 is SGHRS and CDR2 is YFSETQ. CDR3 amino acids: CASSTSGGQNIQYF. The CDR3 bases are TGCGCCAGCAGCACTAGCGGGGGGCAAAACATTCAGTACTTC.

The gene calls are TRBV28 and TRBJ1-5; D may be TRBD1 (6 bases). The CDR3 loop spans 14 amino acids. V was pared by 6 bases and J by 7 bases, with 16 bases between. Germline-derived CDR1 and CDR2 are MDHEN and SYDVKM. The CDR3 is CASSPGGARQPQHF. The CDR3 region has the DNA TGTGCCAGCAGCCCGGGGGGGGCCCGACAGCCCCAGCATTTT.

The CDR3 is CASSLSNTYNSPLHF. CDR3 DNA sequence: TGTGCCAGCAGTTTATCGAACACGTATAATTCACCCCTCCACTTT. V usage is TRBV27 and J usage is TRBJ1-6; D not certain. The CDR3 is made up of 15 amino acids. From germline, CDR1 is MNHEY and CDR2 SMNVEV (reference sequence). Between the trimmed V and J ends, which lost 0 bases and 4 bases, there was a span of 7 bases.

The chain carries TRBV2 and TRBJ1-3, with D perhaps TRBD1 (5 bases). The CDR3 extends over 14 amino acids. V was pared by 7 bases and J by 4 bases, with 14 bases between. Germline V gene data show CDR1 as SNHLY and CDR2 as FYNNEI. The CDR3 nucleotides are TGTGCCAGCACGGCCGACAGAGCAGGAAACACCATATATTTT. Translation gives CASTADRAGNTIYF.

The chain carries TRBV18 and TRBJ2-1; D ambiguous. The CDR3 contains 17 residues. Trimming removed 3 bases at V and 6 bases at J, with 21 bases between. Germline CDR1 is KGHSH and CDR2 is LQKENI. CDR3 residues: CASSPVEVALYRNEQFF. The CDR3 bases are TGTGCCAGCTCACCGGTAGAGGTCGCCCTTTATCGCAATGAGCAGTTCTTC.

The chain joins TRBV4-1 to TRBJ1-1; no reliable D call. V was pared by 2 bases and J by 3 bases, with 7 bases between. The CDR3 sequence is 13 residues long. Germline V gene sequence: CDR1 MGHRA, CDR2 YSYEKL. CDR3 amino acids: CASSQFLDTEAFF. CDR3 coding DNA: TGCGCCAGCAGCCAATTTCTCGACACTGAAGCTTTCTTT.

This chain uses TRBV27 with TRBJ2-3; TRBD1 matches 11 bases. V lost 6 bases, J lost 3 bases, and 20 bases stayed unmatched. Germline V gene sequence: CDR1 MNHEY, CDR2 SMNVEV (reference sequence). This CDR3 has 20 residues. CDR3 in amino acids: CASSSTGTGGVWGFTDTQYF. The CDR3 nucleotides are TGTGCCAGCAGCTCAACCGGGACAGGGGGGGTTTGGGGTTTTACAGATACGCAGTATTTT.

The chain carries TRBV13 and TRBJ2-7; D is possibly TRBD2 (5 bases). Germline V gene sequence: CDR1 PRHDT, CDR2 FYEKMQ (reference sequence). Trimming removed 2 bases at V and 0 bases at J, with 8 bases between. The CDR3 loop spans 14 amino acids. The CDR3 DNA reads as TGTGCCAGCAGCTTAAACGGGGTCTCCTACGAGCAGTACTTC. Translated, it gives CASSLNGVSYEQYF.

This chain connects TRBV7-9 to TRBJ2-7; the match to TRBD1 covers 9 bases. This CDR3 has 15 residues. Germline CDR1 and CDR2: SEHNR and FQNEAQ (reference sequence). Unmatched junction bases numbered 5, after V lost 5 bases and J lost 0 bases. CDR3 sequence: CASSTRGQGSYEQYF. The CDR3, as DNA: TGTGCCAGCAGCACGCGGGGACAGGGCTCCTACGAGCAGTACTTC.

The chain couples TRBV21-1 to TRBJ2-4; the D call TRBD1 from the table was never checked on the DNA. TRBV21-1 is recorded as a pseudogene. The CDR3 totals 20 residues. The CDR3 loop reads CASSKEVQGKRLGRQDIQYF. The DNA of the CDR3 is TGTGCCAGCAGCAAAGAGGTACAGGGAAAGAGGCTAGGACGACAGGACATTCAGTACTTC.

The DNA of the CDR3 is TGTGCCAGCAGCGGGCAGGGGACCAATCAGCCCCAGCATTTT. Protein product: CASSGQGTNQPQHF. The V call is TRBV9, the J call TRBJ1-5, with D tentatively TRBD1 (6 bases). V was trimmed by 3 bases and J by 3 bases, leaving 10 bases between them. The CDR3 is 14 residues long. The germline CDR1 and CDR2 sequences are SGDLS and YYNGEE.

The chain uses TRBV14 and TRBJ2-7; TRBD1 agrees at 8 bases. Germline CDR1 SGHDN, CDR2 FVKESK. The CDR3 loop spans 14 amino acids. The junction had 7 bases not matched to a gene; V was cut back by 4 bases and J by 5 bases. The CDR3 protein is CASSPSDRVNEQYF. The CDR3 DNA reads TGTGCCAGCAGCCCGTCGGACAGGGTCAACGAGCAGTACTTC.

This clone has a handful of counts. This chain links TRBV19 with TRBJ1-2; the D gene is possibly TRBD1 (5 bases). Trimming cost V 5 bases and J 3 bases, with 10 bases left between them. CDR1 and CDR2 from the germline V gene are LNHDA and SQIVND (reference sequence). The CDR3 covers 13 residues. CDR3 DNA: TGTGCCAGTAGTGAGACAGAAGACTATGGCTACACCTTC. This gives the protein CASSETEDYGYTF.

This chain links TRBV9 with TRBJ2-7; TRBD1 matches 9 bases. Germline CDR1 and CDR2: SGDLS and YYNGEE. With V trimmed by 4 bases and J by 2 bases, 4 bases remained unmatched. The CDR3 contains 14 residues. The CDR3 sequence: CASSSGTGTYEQYF. CDR3 nucleotides: TGTGCCAGCAGCTCCGGGACAGGGACCTACGAGCAGTACTTC.

The chain employs TRBV7-9 and TRBJ1-3; TRBD1 matches 7 bases. This CDR3 contains 16 residues. Germline-derived CDR1 and CDR2 are SEHNR and FQNEAQ (reference sequence). The ends lost 4 bases at V and 1 base at J; junction bases unmatched: 7. The CDR3 bases are TGTGCCAGCAGCTCCGGACAGGACTTTTCTGGAAACACCATATATTTT. It is translated as CASSSGQDFSGNTIYF.

The chain links TRBV5-4 to TRBJ2-5, with 8 bases matching TRBD1. V shed 4 bases and J 5 bases; nucleotides not matched to a gene: 4. Germline CDR1 SGHNT, CDR2 YYREEE (reference sequence). CDR3 length: 13 amino acids. CDR3: CASSKDRVETQYF. The CDR3 region has the DNA TGTGCCAGCAGCAAGGACAGGGTTGAGACCCAGTACTTC.

This chain joins TRBV6-5 and TRBJ2-2; weak D call: TRBD1 (5 bases). The CDR3 has 14 residues. Germline loops: CDR1 MNHEY, CDR2 SVGAGI. Between the trimmed V and J ends, which lost 7 bases and 7 bases, there was a span of 16 bases. Here the CDR3 DNA reads TGTGCCAGCACCTTGGGGCCCGGACGCGGGGAGCTGTTTTTT. This sequence encodes CASTLGPGRGELFF.

The chain links TRBV4-1 to TRBJ2-7, with 10 bases that match TRBD2. CDR3 length: 14 residues. Per the germline V gene, CDR1 is MGHRA and CDR2 is YSYEKL. Losses at the gene ends were 1 base for V and 3 bases for J; bases not matched to a gene: 0. CDR3 amino acids: CASSQGTSGYEQYF. The CDR3 DNA reads as TGCGCCAGCAGCCAAGGGACTAGCGGCTACGAGCAGTACTTC.

A remark on this clone: This sample also contains other DNA sequences that code for the same CDR3. The chain carries TRBV7-8 and TRBJ1-1, with D perhaps matching TRBD1 (6 bases). Trimming cost V 5 bases and J 1 base, with 11 bases left between them. The CDR3 runs 14 residues. Germline V gene lookup returns CDR1 SGHVS and CDR2 FQNEAQ. The DNA of the CDR3 is TGTGCCAGCAGCCCGCGGACAGCGAACACTGAAGCTTTCTTT. It is translated as CASSPRTANTEAFF.

The chain couples TRBV28 to TRBJ2-5; D is unclear. The CDR3 loop spans 13 amino acids. Germline V gene data show CDR1 as MDHEN and CDR2 as SYDVKM. V lost 3 bases, J lost 2 bases, and 7 bases lay in between. The CDR3 protein is CASSFGPQETQYF. As DNA, the CDR3 is TGTGCCAGCAGTTTTGGGCCACAAGAGACCCAGTACTTC.